The 20 T cell receptor beta chains below were found in one sample sequenced in a study of post-analysis software for immune sequencing data. Study observations and caveats: TRBV5-6, TRBV5-1 and TRBV20-1 belonged to a set of about 5 TRBV segments that were more frequent in patients than controls.

For these receptors, no antigen is known. Unique-molecular-identifier-tagged TCR beta cDNA libraries were used. TCRdb processed the PCR reads anew with MiXCR; each CDR3 protein has one entry. The data show hundreds of thousands of distinct CDR3 sequences, less than 35% seen once. Sequencing was done on a sample of blood. These receptors all come from a girl between 5 and 17 years old with multiple sclerosis.

The rearrangement joins TRBV5-5 to TRBJ2-5; 7 bases are a match to TRBD1. The CDR3 covers 16 residues. J was trimmed by 4 bases and V by 3 bases; bases with no gene match: 12. Germline CDR1 SGHKS, CDR2 YYEKEE (reference sequence). The CDR3 loop is CASSSIPGGRGETQYF. As DNA, the CDR3 is TGTGCCAGCAGCTCCATTCCAGGGGGTAGGGGAGAGACCCAGTACTTC.

This clonotype was counted a few times. The chain links TRBV15 to TRBJ1-5; D is unclear. Germline CDR1 reads LNHNV; CDR2 reads YYDKDF (reference sequence). V was shortened by 1 base and J by 2 bases, with 3 bases between the two germline ends. This CDR3 is built from 13 residues. CDR3 protein: CATSRGGNQPQHF. The CDR3 bases are TGTGCCACCAGCAGAGGCGGCAATCAGCCCCAGCATTTT.

The gene calls are TRBV7-2 and TRBJ2-3; TRBD1 might be the D (6 bases). V shed 6 bases and J shed 8 bases, with 18 bases lying between them. The CDR3 length is 14 residues. Germline CDR1 reads SGHTA; CDR2 reads FQGNSA. In nucleotides, the CDR3 is TGTGCCAGCAGTTTCCCAGGGGAATACCTTACGCAGTATTTT. Translating it yields CASSFPGEYLTQYF.

This chain uses TRBV4-3 with TRBJ2-3, with TRBD2 matching 11 bases. The CDR3 has 18 residues. Trimming cost V 1 base and J 6 bases; bases outside gene matches: 12. Germline assignment: CDR1 LGHNA and CDR2 YSLEER. The CDR3 here is CASSQGLAGPGRVDTQYF. DNA of the CDR3: TGCGCCAGCAGCCAAGGACTAGCGGGACCCGGCCGGGTGGATACGCAGTATTTT.

V usage is TRBV7-9 and J usage is TRBJ1-1, with D perhaps matching TRBD1 (5 bases). This CDR3 is 15 amino acids long. Trimming shortened V by 5 bases and J by 3 bases, and 16 bases separated the two germline ends. CDR1 and CDR2 from the germline V gene are SEHNR and FQNEAQ (reference sequence). CDR3 region: CASSHPVGGYTEAFF. The CDR3 nucleotides read TGTGCCAGCAGCCATCCGGTGGGGGGTTACACTGAAGCTTTCTTT.

This clonotype was detected only a few times. This sequence joins TRBV7-2 and TRBJ2-1; D ambiguous. Trimming took off 6 bases at V and 6 bases at J, with 12 bases between the two ends. Germline V lookup: CDR1 SGHTA, CDR2 FQGNSA. The CDR3 extends over 13 amino acids. As DNA, the CDR3 is TGTGCCAGCAGGCTTCTATACCTCAATGAGCAGTTCTTC. Translating it yields CASRLLYLNEQFF.

The chain is built from TRBV6-5 and TRBJ2-1, with D perhaps TRBD2 (6 bases). Trimming removed 1 base from V and 3 bases from J, with 16 bases in between. The CDR3 is made up of 17 amino acids. Germline loops: CDR1 MNHEY, CDR2 SVGAGI. CDR3 bases: TGTGCCAGCAGTTACTTCATCGCGGGGAGCTTCTACAATGAGCAGTTCTTC. Amino acid sequence: CASSYFIAGSFYNEQFF.

This clonotype was recorded many times. The chain links TRBV7-9 to TRBJ1-6, with D unresolved. This CDR3 has 12 residues. Germline CDR1 is SEHNR and CDR2 is FQNEAQ (reference sequence). Trimming left V 1 base short and J 10 bases short, with 5 bases between. The CDR3 spells CASSLEDSPLHF. The CDR3, as DNA: TGTGCCAGCAGCTTAGAGGACTCACCCCTCCACTTT.

The table lists this clonotype with many counts. The V call is TRBV4-1, the J call TRBJ2-1; TRBD2 matches 12 bases. With V trimmed by 0 bases and J by 4 bases, 4 bases remained unmatched. Germline V lookup: CDR1 MGHRA, CDR2 YSYEKL. This CDR3 comprises 17 residues. CDR3 DNA sequence: TGCGCCAGCAGCCAAGACAGGACTAGCGGGGTATACAATGAGCAGTTCTTC. Translation: CASSQDRTSGVYNEQFF.

A remark on this clonotype: A much larger clone lies one base from this, so it may be a read error. The rearrangement uses TRBV5-5 and TRBJ2-4; 9 bases are a match to TRBD2. This CDR3 has 15 residues. The germline CDR1 and CDR2 sequences are SGHKS and YYEKEE (reference sequence). Written as DNA, the CDR3 is TGTGCCAGCGGCTTGGGTAGCGGGAGTCGGAACATTCAGTACTTC. It translates to CASGLGSGSRNIQYF.

J is TRBJ2-7 and V is TRBV7-2, with D hard to call. Germline CDR1 SGHTA, CDR2 FQGNSA. V lost 1 base, J lost 3 bases, and 10 bases lay in between. The CDR3 sequence is 14 residues long. The CDR3 DNA reads as TGTGCCAGCAGCTTAGGGGCCACGGTCTACGAGCAGTACTTC. It translates to CASSLGATVYEQYF.

This clonotype has more than one count but fewer than ten. The chain links TRBV6-5 to TRBJ1-1; 7 bases map to TRBD1. Per germline, CDR1 MNHEY and CDR2 SVGAGI. V lost 8 bases, J lost 11 bases, and 8 bases stayed unmatched. The CDR3 consists of 11 residues. The CDR3 sequence is CASGRQGLAFF. Written as DNA, the CDR3 is TGTGCCAGCGGTAGACAGGGTTTGGCTTTCTTT.

This clonotype was seen repeatedly, ten times or more. The chain is built from TRBV29-1 and TRBJ1-4; tentative D call: TRBD1 (6 bases). Germline V gene data show CDR1 as SQVTM and CDR2 as ANQGSEA. Trimming cost V 4 bases and J 7 bases, with 10 bases left between them. This CDR3 is built from 12 residues. CDR3 sequence reads: CSVAGEGEKLFF. The CDR3 DNA reads as TGCAGCGTTGCAGGGGAAGGTGAAAAACTGTTTTTT.

This rearrangement joins TRBV12-3 or TRBV12-4 to TRBJ2-3; D not certain. The CDR3 loop spans 14 amino acids. V gave up 3 bases and J gave up 2 bases, with 9 bases separating them. The CDR3, as DNA: TGTGCCAGCAGTTTGCTGACTTCCACAGATACGCAGTATTTT. This translates into CASSLLTSTDTQYF.

The V call is TRBV29-1, the J call TRBJ1-2; possibly TRBD1 for D (5 bases). Germline V gene data show CDR1 as SQVTM and CDR2 as ANQGSEA. The V end was cut by 3 bases, the J end by 6 bases, with 11 bases between. The length of the CDR3 is 12 residues. This chain's CDR3 is CSVDLVGDGYTF. DNA for the CDR3: TGCAGCGTTGATTTGGTAGGGGATGGCTACACCTTC.

The chain employs TRBV3-1 and TRBJ2-7; no clear D gene. V shed 0 bases and J shed 6 bases, with 18 bases lying between them. This CDR3 has 16 amino acids. Germline V gives CDR1 LGHDT, CDR2 YNNKEL (reference sequence). DNA of the CDR3: TGTGCCAGCAGCCAAGATTCCCCAGGTTGGGGTCGCGAGCAGTACTTC. Translating it yields CASSQDSPGWGREQYF.

The chain links TRBV6-5 to TRBJ2-5; TRBD1 aligns across 9 bases. CDR3 length equals 10 residues. J lost 13 bases, V lost 10 bases, and 7 bases had no gene match. CDR1 and CDR2 from the germline V gene are MNHEY and SVGAGI. CDR3 nucleotides: TGTGCCATAAAGGGGGACAGGGTGTACTTC. Protein: CAIKGDRVYF.

This clonotype turned up a few times. The rearrangement joins TRBV29-1 to TRBJ2-7; tentatively, D is TRBD2 (6 bases). The germline gives CDR1 SQVTM, CDR2 ANQGSEA. Trimming left V 4 bases short and J 6 bases short, with 16 bases between. This CDR3 is 13 amino acids long. The CDR3, as DNA: TGCAGCGTTGGGTACTACACGGAGGGCGAGCAGTACTTC. This encodes CSVGYYTEGEQYF.

CDR3: CASSLVGARGQPQHF. The CDR3 DNA reads as TGCGCCAGCAGCTTGGTGGGGGCACGGGGTCAGCCCCAGCATTTT. V usage is TRBV5-1 and J usage is TRBJ1-5, with D perhaps TRBD1 (6 bases). With 0 bases removed from V and 6 bases from J, the gap between germline ends came to 13 bases. The germline gives CDR1 SGHRS, CDR2 YFSETQ. This CDR3 has 15 residues. Using reference TRBV5-1 and TRBJ1-5 for the parts outside the CDR3, the full variable domain is KAGVTQTPRYLIKTRGQQVTLSCSPISGHRSVSWYQQTPGQGLQFLFEYFSETQRNKGNFPGRFSGRQFSNSRSEMNVSTLELGDSALYLCASSLVGARGQPQHFGDGTRLSIL.

Of note for this clonotype: At one boundary the junction diverges from the germline segment, which might be a read error. The V call is TRBV27, the J call TRBJ2-1, with D perhaps assigned TRBD1 or TRBD2 (5 bases each). This CDR3 spans 12 amino acids. Germline V lookup: CDR1 MNHEY, CDR2 SMNVEV (reference sequence). The CDR3 DNA is TGTGCCTGCAGCCCCGGGACGTCGAGGCGGTTCTTC. Encoded protein: CACSPGTSRRFF.